This TCR beta chain was identified during a study of T cells after yellow fever vaccination. Study-level findings and limits: Researchers noted that a small share of clonotypes showed up in both CD4 and CD8 compartments. Booster samples showed a return of most primary-vaccination clones (approximately 95% CD4, about 87% CD8).

The CDR3 spans 15 residues. V lost 2 bases, J lost 2 bases, and 10 bases lay in between. Germline lookup yields CDR1 KGHSH and CDR2 LQKENI. 5'RACE template switching added a universal primer site and UMIs to TCR cDNA. TCRdb itself ran the 5' RACE reads through MiXCR, one entry per CDR3 protein. The profile shows roughly 310,000 distinct CDR3 sequences, over 8% of them singletons. This clonotype was seen repeatedly, ten times or more. No antigen is known for it. Sequences were derived from PBMCs, sampled on the day of the first yellow fever vaccination. The clonotype comes from a man aged 18 to 30 who received the YFV17D yellow fever vaccine. This chain joins TRBV18 and TRBJ1-5; tentative D call: TRBD1 (6 bases). The DNA of the CDR3 is TGTGCCAGCTCACCAGTGGCAGGGGGCAATCAGCCCCAGCATTTT. Translation: CASSPVAGGNQPQHF. The whole variable domain, remainder taken from reference TRBV18 and TRBJ1-5, is NAGVMQNPRHLVRRRGQEARLRCSPMKGHSHVYWYRQLPEEGLKFMVYLQKENIIDESGMPKERFSAEFPKEGPSILRIQQVVRGDSAAYFCASSPVAGGNQPQHFGDGTRLSIL.